Sequencing of this T cell receptor (beta chain) was carried out in a study of cytomegalovirus exposure and HLA in healthy donors. Broader study findings: A later analysis, which compared TCR beta chains of equal frequency, found the HLA-associated ones more clonally expanded. The investigators catalogued 150 or so TCR beta chains as cytomegalovirus-associated.

This CDR3 is 14 amino acids long. V shed 2 bases and J shed 3 bases, with 8 bases lying between them. Germline V gene data show CDR1 as SNHLY and CDR2 as FYNNEI. To note about this clone: The antigen is not known.

Primers: 60 Vbeta forward and 13 Jbeta reverse. Here immunoSEQ multiplex PCR was the method, and the copy in TCRdb shows in-frame clones only, minus some. Among about 130,000 clones listed, approximately 77% were seen once. The chain combines TRBV2 with TRBJ2-1; D perhaps matches TRBD2 (6 bases). The sequenced material came from PBMCs. This receptor was identified in a man aged 25 to 45 in good health and CMV-seronegative. The CDR3 DNA reads as TGTGCCAGCAGTGAAACTAGCAGCTACAATGAGCAGTTCTTC. Translation: CASSETSSYNEQFF. The entire variable domain, with the rest obtained from reference TRBV2 and TRBJ2-1, is as follows: EPEVTQTPSHQVTQMGQEVILRCVPISNHLYFYWYRQILGQKVEFLVSFYNNEISEKSEIFDDQFSVERPDGSNFTLKIRSTKLEDSAMYFCASSETSSYNEQFFGPGTRLTVL.